This T cell receptor (beta chain) was captured in a study of blood T cell repertoires in COVID-19. Looking at the study overall: Donors in the United States, Italy and Spain gave samples during acute or convalescent COVID-19. T cells, B-cell-depleted T cells, or PBMCs provided the cDNA or gDNA that served as material.

Authors' analysis steps: Counts of nucleated cells, estimated from reference gene primer amplification, were obtained. Data came from immunoSEQ multiplex PCR; TCRdb stores just in-frame clones and leaves some out. V and J calls and clone size come straight from that table; D and trimming were deduced from the DNA. The sample records about 110,000 clones, around 90% being singletons. V gave up 0 bases and J gave up 1 base, with 10 bases separating them. Germline V gives CDR1 SGHRS, CDR2 YFSETQ. The CDR3 loop spans 15 amino acids. The TCR was taken from a human donor in a cohort sampled during active COVID-19. Input material: peripheral blood. The chain carries TRBV5-1 and TRBJ1-1; D may be TRBD1 (6 bases). Here the CDR3 DNA reads TGCGCCAGCAGCTTGGGCCCGGGACAGAACACTGAAGCTTTCTTT. Translation gives CASSLGPGQNTEAFF. The variable domain in full, with the rest retrieved from reference TRBV5-1 and TRBJ1-1, is KAGVTQTPRYLIKTRGQQVTLSCSPISGHRSVSWYQQTPGQGLQFLFEYFSETQRNKGNFPGRFSGRQFSNSRSEMNVSTLELGDSALYLCASSLGPGQNTEAFFGQGTRLTVV.